These T cell receptor beta chains were read from a single sample in a study of cytomegalovirus exposure and HLA in healthy donors. This table comes from immunoSEQ multiplex PCR, and its TCRdb copy is limited to in-frame clones, with some not included. The top ten hold approximately 16% of the sample, which has around 190,000 clones, roughly 85% seen once. Sequences were obtained from PBMCs. Receptor source: a man aged 18 to 29 in good health and CMV-seropositive. Each CDR3 is given with its conserved first and last residue. A D gene is named only where the DNA matches it firmly. A clone size is listed for some rows: how often the clone was seen (once, few, many), or a class if it is expanded.

TRBD1	.	15	TRBV4-1	TRBJ2-5	CASSQVAGTGETQYF	TGCGCCAGCAGCCAAGTGGCCGGGACAGGGGAGACCCAGTACTTC
TRBD2	.	15	TRBV28	TRBJ2-7	CASRAGTSVSYEQYF	TGTGCCAGCAGGGCCGGGACTAGCGTATCCTACGAGCAGTACTTC
.	.	12	TRBV30	TRBJ2-5	CAWSSSSWTQYF	TGTGCCTGGAGCTCTAGCTCTTGGACCCAGTACTTC
TRBD1	.	14	TRBV2	TRBJ1-1	CASSARTGVGEAFF	TGTGCCAGCAGTGCCAGGACAGGGGTTGGTGAAGCTTTCTTT
TRBD2	.	15	TRBV7-3	TRBJ2-1	CASSSVTSGYNEQFF	TGTGCCAGCAGCTCTGTGACTAGCGGCTACAATGAGCAGTTCTTC
.	.	13	TRBV7-3	TRBJ2-3	CASSQRVADTQYF	TGTGCCAGCAGCCAGCGGGTGGCAGATACGCAGTATTTT
TRBD1	.	16	TRBV5-6	TRBJ2-1	CASSRRARQGRDEQFF	TGTGCCAGCAGCCGAAGGGCCAGACAGGGACGGGATGAGCAGTTCTTC
TRBD2	.	16	TRBV4-2	TRBJ2-1	CASSQGTSGGYNEQFF	TGTGCCAGCAGCCAAGGGACTAGCGGGGGGTACAATGAGCAGTTCTTC
TRBD2	once	15	TRBV29-1	TRBJ2-3	CSAQGTSGRTDTQYF	TGCAGCGCTCAAGGGACTAGCGGGAGGACAGATACGCAGTATTTT
TRBD1	.	14	TRBV29-1	TRBJ2-3	CSVRDRGSTDTQYF	TGCAGCGTAAGGGACAGGGGAAGCACAGATACGCAGTATTTT
.	.	16	TRBV7-9	TRBJ1-2	CASSPPRLRGGGGYTF	TGTGCCAGCAGCCCCCCACGCCTACGGGGTGGTGGTGGCTACACCTTC
TRBD1	.	14	TRBV2	TRBJ2-2	CASARDSGTGELFF	TGTGCCAGCGCCAGGGACAGTGGCACCGGGGAGCTGTTTTTT
.	.	12	TRBV27	TRBJ2-2	CATITDTGELFF	TGTGCCACTATAACCGACACCGGGGAGCTGTTTTTT